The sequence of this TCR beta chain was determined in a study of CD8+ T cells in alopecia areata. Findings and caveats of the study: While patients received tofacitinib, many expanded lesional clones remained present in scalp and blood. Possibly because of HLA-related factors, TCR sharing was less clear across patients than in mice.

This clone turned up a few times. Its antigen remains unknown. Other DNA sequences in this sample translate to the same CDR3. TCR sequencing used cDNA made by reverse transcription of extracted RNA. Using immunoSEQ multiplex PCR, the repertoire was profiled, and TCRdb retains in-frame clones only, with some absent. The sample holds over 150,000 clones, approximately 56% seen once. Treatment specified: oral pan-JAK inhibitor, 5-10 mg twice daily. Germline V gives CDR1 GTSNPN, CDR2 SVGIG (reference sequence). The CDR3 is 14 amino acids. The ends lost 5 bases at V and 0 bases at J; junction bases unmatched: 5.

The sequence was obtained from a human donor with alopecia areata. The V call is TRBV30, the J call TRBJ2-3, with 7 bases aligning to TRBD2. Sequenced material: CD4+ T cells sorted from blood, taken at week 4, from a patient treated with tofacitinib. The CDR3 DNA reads TGTGCCTGGTCAACGGGAGGTAGCACAGATACGCAGTATTTT. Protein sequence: CAWSTGGSTDTQYF.